This TCR beta chain was documented in a study of T cell responses to AZD1222 COVID-19 vaccine. The study, taken as a whole, reports: Spike-specific TCR breadth and depth rose after two AZD1222 doses. Dominant at 160-218 and 743-854, vaccine-associated CD4 TCRs also spanned spike. The sample set comprised mostly white British donors with more females, and clonal diversity was possibly underestimated.

This clone was detected once. Antigen: not known. After removal of 3 bases from V and 0 bases from J, the junction contained 20 bases not matched to a gene. Per germline, CDR1 SGHVS and CDR2 FQNEAQ. This CDR3 is built from 21 residues. Using immunoSEQ multiplex PCR, the repertoire was profiled, and TCRdb retains in-frame clones only, with some absent. The repertoire has about 140,000 clones, approximately 90% of them found once; the top ten carry around 5%. The material sequenced was peripheral blood, taken on day 0 of AZD1222 vaccination. This sequence was found in an adult in good health. This chain joins TRBV7-8 and TRBJ1-5, with 7 bases matching TRBD1. DNA of the CDR3: TGTGCCAGCAGCTTCGGGACAGCTCCTGGCCGGGGAGGGAGTAGCAATCAGCCCCAGCATTTT. It translates to CASSFGTAPGRGGSSNQPQHF.